The entry below describes one T cell receptor (beta chain). This sample is drawn from a study of cytomegalovirus exposure and HLA in healthy donors. Libraries were prepared by immunoSEQ multiplex PCR; TCRdb keeps only in-frame clonotypes and omits some of them. The sample has fewer than 95,000 clones; about 95% are singletons. Between the trimmed V and J ends, which lost 7 bases and 4 bases, there was a span of 13 bases. CDR1 is LNHDA and CDR2 is SQIVND in the germline V gene (reference sequence). This CDR3 is built from 13 residues. V usage is TRBV19 and J usage is TRBJ1-2; no reliable D call. The sequencing sample was made of PBMCs. The source of this sequence is a woman between 18 and 29 years old in good health and CMV-seronegative. The CDR3 sequence is CASTARRLYGYTF. The CDR3 bases are TGTGCCAGTACCGCGAGGCGCCTCTATGGCTACACCTTC.